This is a list of T cell receptor beta chains from one sample in a study of T cells after yellow fever vaccination. TCRdb re-called the 5' RACE reads through MiXCR, storing one row per CDR3 protein. The sample lists some 500,000 distinct CDR3 sequences, less than 15% occurring once. The source material was PBMCs, sampled on the day of the yellow fever booster vaccination. Receptors were obtained from a man younger than 40 who received the YFV17D yellow fever vaccine. The CDR3 runs from the conserved cysteine through the conserved F or W. Fields, in order: V gene, D gene, CDR3 length, J gene, clone size, CDR3 DNA, CDR3 protein. The D gene is left open where the match is weak. Some rows mark clone size as missing; the rest say once, few, many or name a class of expanded clone.

TRBV18	.	14	TRBJ2-1	.	TGTGCCAGCTCACCAGCCTCGGTTAGCGATGAGCAGTTCTTC	CASSPASVSDEQFF
TRBV20-1	.	13	TRBJ2-1	many	TGCAGTGCTAGCGGGAGAACCCACAATGAGCAGTTCTTC	CSASGRTHNEQFF
TRBV19	.	15	TRBJ2-7	few	TGTGCCAGTAGTAAGGAGGTCGGCCTCACCTACGAGCAGTACTTC	CASSKEVGLTYEQYF
TRBV5-4	TRBD2	15	TRBJ2-7	few	TGTGCCAGCAGCTTTACTAGCGGGAGGGCCTCCGGGCAGTACTTC	CASSFTSGRASGQYF
TRBV2	TRBD1	13	TRBJ1-5	.	TGTGCCAGCAATCCGGGACAGTATCAGCCCCTGCATTTT	CASNPGQYQPLHF
TRBV30	.	13	TRBJ1-1	many	TGTGCCTGGAGTGAACAGCCTCACACTGAAGCTTTCTTT	CAWSEQPHTEAFF
TRBV14	.	15	TRBJ2-2	few	TGTGCCAGCAGCCAAAGGATCGTGTCCACCGGGGAGCTGTTTTTT	CASSQRIVSTGELFF
TRBV5-1	TRBD2	16	TRBJ2-3	few	TGCGCCAGCAGCCCTGGGCCGGGACTAGTAACAGATACGCAGTATTTT	CASSPGPGLVTDTQYF
TRBV10-3	.	14	TRBJ1-5	few	TGTGCCATCAGCTCAGGGGTGAGCAATCAGCCCCAGCATTTT	CAISSGVSNQPQHF
TRBV27	.	16	TRBJ1-1	.	TGTGCCAGCAGTTTACTCTTCAACCAGGGGAACACTGAAGCTTTCTTT	CASSLLFNQGNTEAFF
TRBV20-1	TRBD1	16	TRBJ1-5	.	TGCAGTGCCAAGAACACCCACAGGGGGAGCAATCAGCCCCAGCATTTT	CSAKNTHRGSNQPQHF
TRBV11-2	.	13	TRBJ2-3	.	TGTGCCAGCAGCTTAGGGATTAAAGATACGCAGTATTTT	CASSLGIKDTQYF
TRBV20-1	TRBD2	16	TRBJ2-7	.	TGCAGTGCTACCGACCGACTAGCGGGAGGGCCGAACGAGCAGTACTTC	CSATDRLAGGPNEQYF
TRBV29-1	.	16	TRBJ1-1	.	TGCAGCGTTGCATGGCGCGGGGGGCGAAGGTACACTGAAGCTTTCTTT	CSVAWRGGRRYTEAFF
TRBV5-1	TRBD2	16	TRBJ2-1	.	TGCGCCAGCAGCTTGGCCCTCGGGGGGAGTTACAATGAGCAGTTCTTC	CASSLALGGSYNEQFF
TRBV24-1	.	13	TRBJ1-2	few	TGTGCCACCAGGGTCTTCGAGGGTTGGAGCTACACCTTC	CATRVFEGWSYTF
TRBV5-1	TRBD2	15	TRBJ2-7	.	TGCGCCAGCAGCTTGGTTCTAGCGGGAGATTCCGAGCAGTACTTC	CASSLVLAGDSEQYF
TRBV20-1	.	14	TRBJ2-7	many	TGCAGTGCTACAACGACTAGAAGTGGATACGAGCAGTACTTC	CSATTTRSGYEQYF
TRBV29-1	.	14	TRBJ2-7	.	TGCAGCGTTGACTCTTGGGGAGAGGGCAGCGAGCAGTACTTC	CSVDSWGEGSEQYF
TRBV27	.	13	TRBJ2-5	.	TGTGCCAGCGGGTTCCATCCCCAAGAGACCCAGTACTTC	CASGFHPQETQYF
TRBV20-1	.	11	TRBJ2-4	.	TGCAGTGCCTCAGGGCAGAGGTGGCAGTACTTC	CSASGQRWQYF
TRBV20-1	.	13	TRBJ2-5	.	TGCAGTGCCCCCCCAGGGTCGAAAGAGACCCAGTACTTC	CSAPPGSKETQYF
TRBV7-2	TRBD1	16	TRBJ2-3	few	TGTGCCAGCAGTCCCGGGACAGGGGGGAGCACAGATACGCAGTATTTT	CASSPGTGGSTDTQYF
TRBV7-2	TRBD2	15	TRBJ2-7	.	TGTGCCAGCAGCTCAGAAGCGGGAGGGACCTACGAGCAGTACTTC	CASSSEAGGTYEQYF
TRBV20-1	TRBD2	16	TRBJ2-3	.	TGCAGTGCCTCCCGGACTAGCGGGGGGGGGACAGATACGCAGTATTTT	CSASRTSGGGTDTQYF
TRBV20-1	TRBD2	14	TRBJ2-1	few	TGCAGTGCTAGAGATACGGGACTAGCGGGTTCCTGGTTCTTC	CSARDTGLAGSWFF
TRBV3-1	.	13	TRBJ2-1	few	TGTGCCAGCAGCCAGGCTCGGTGGAGTGAGCAGTTCTTC	CASSQARWSEQFF
TRBV10-3	.	13	TRBJ2-1	few	TGTGCCATCGGGGGCCTTGAGGCAAATGAGCAGTTCTTC	CAIGGLEANEQFF
TRBV20-1	TRBD1	14	TRBJ2-1	.	TGCAGTGCTAGGGGGCAGGGGGCCAACAATGAGCAGTTCTTC	CSARGQGANNEQFF
TRBV7-3	TRBD1	15	TRBJ2-7	.	TGTGCCAGCAGCTTAACGGGGGACAGGGTGGGCGAGCAGTACTTC	CASSLTGDRVGEQYF
TRBV30	.	13	TRBJ1-5	many	TGTGCCTGGAGTGTGGATAGCAATCAGCCCCAGCATTTT	CAWSVDSNQPQHF
TRBV2	.	15	TRBJ2-4	.	TGTGCCAGCAGTGCCAGGTTACTAGCCAAAAACATTCAGTACTTC	CASSARLLAKNIQYF
TRBV7-9	TRBD2	12	TRBJ2-4	.	TGTGCCAGCAGCCCGGGAGGGAACTCGAAGTACTTC	CASSPGGNSKYF
TRBV11-2	TRBD1	14	TRBJ2-1	once	TGTGCCAGCAGCCTGGGACAGGTAGACAATGAGCAGTTCTTC	CASSLGQVDNEQFF
TRBV24-1	.	17	TRBJ2-5	few	TGTGCCACCAGTGATTTGAGGGCTCCGCAGGGTAGGGAGACCCAGTACTTC	CATSDLRAPQGRETQYF
TRBV2	.	13	TRBJ1-4	few	TGTGCCACTAAAAACAGCAGGGATGAAAAACTGTTTTTT	CATKNSRDEKLFF
TRBV29-1	TRBD2	14	TRBJ2-7	.	TGCAGCCTGACGGGACTAGCGGGAGTGAATGAGCAGTACTTC	CSLTGLAGVNEQYF
TRBV18	.	15	TRBJ1-5	few	TGTGCCAGCTCGGGGGAGAGACTTAGCAATCAGCCCCAGCATTTT	CASSGERLSNQPQHF
TRBV5-1	TRBD1	17	TRBJ2-1	.	TGCGCCAGCAGCGCGAGCTTTCCCGGGACAGGAGACAATGAGCAGTTCTTC	CASSASFPGTGDNEQFF
TRBV20-1	.	14	TRBJ2-1	.	TGCAGTGCTCTGAGGGAAAGCTCCTACAATGAGCAGTTCTTC	CSALRESSYNEQFF
TRBV7-9	TRBD1	14	TRBJ2-4	few	TGTGCCAGCCGCGGGGGGACAGGGGAAAACATTCAGTACTTC	CASRGGTGENIQYF
TRBV20-1	TRBD2	15	TRBJ2-1	.	TGCAGTGCTCCCCCGGCGGCGGGGGGCTACAATGAGCAGTTCTTC	CSAPPAAGGYNEQFF
TRBV12-3/TRBV12-4	.	12	TRBJ2-7	few	TGTGCCAGCAGTTTCAACGGGTACGAGCAGTACTTC	CASSFNGYEQYF
TRBV10-3	TRBD1	18	TRBJ2-7	few	TGTGCCATCAGTGCTCTCCGGACAGGGGGCACTTTATCCTACGAGCAGTACTTC	CAISALRTGGTLSYEQYF
TRBV5-1	TRBD1	15	TRBJ1-5	.	TGCGCCAGCAGCTCAGGGACAGGGTACAATCAGCCCCAGCATTTT	CASSSGTGYNQPQHF
TRBV7-8	.	19	TRBJ2-3	.	TGTGCCAGCAGGCATTCCCCACAGATTCAGTTCACTAGCACAGATACGCAGTATTTT	CASRHSPQIQFTSTDTQYF
TRBV3-1	.	14	TRBJ2-7	few	TGTGCCAGCAGCCAAGCCGGACAGATAGGCGAGCAGTACTTC	CASSQAGQIGEQYF
TRBV20-1	TRBD1	15	TRBJ2-3	many	TGCAGTGCTAATCCAAAGGGGGCCAGTCGCAATACGCAGTATTTT	CSANPKGASRNTQYF
TRBV7-2	.	11	TRBJ2-7	few	TGTGCCAGCAGCTCGGAAACCCAGCAGTACTTC	CASSSETQQYF
TRBV6-1	TRBD2	17	TRBJ2-2	few	TGTGCCAGCAGTCCCGGACTAGCGGGAGCCGGTGGTAGGGAGCTGTTTTTT	CASSPGLAGAGGRELFF
TRBV4-3	TRBD2	16	TRBJ2-3	.	TGCGCCAGCAGCCAAGTGGGGAGGGCAGGGAGCGATACGCAGTATTTT	CASSQVGRAGSDTQYF